The 16 T cell receptor beta chains presented below share a single source sample, sequenced in a study of shared clonotypes between healthy human individuals. Repertoires were generated with immunoSEQ multiplex PCR, while TCRdb's copy carries only in-frame clones and drops some. The profile shows 1,100,000 or so clones, approximately 80% of them singletons. Input material: memory CD4+ T cells from PBMCs. Subset reported: CD45RA-negative fraction. These receptors all stem from a man between 18 and 35 years old in good health. Some clones in this sample may be carry-over from other donors' samples.

The chain is built from TRBV29-1 and TRBJ2-1, with D tentatively TRBD2 (5 bases). Germline V gene sequence: CDR1 SQVTM, CDR2 ANQGSEA. Trimming removed 1 base from V and 7 bases from J, with 17 bases in between. The CDR3 contains 15 residues. As DNA, the CDR3 is TGCAGCGTTGAAGGTCCCCACGGAAGCGGAAATGAGCAGTTCTTC. As protein: CSVEGPHGSGNEQFF.

The chain employs TRBV30 and TRBJ1-2; a possible D gene is TRBD1 (6 bases). CDR3 length equals 12 residues. The V gene's germline CDR1 is GTSNPN and CDR2 SVGIG (reference sequence). V lost 5 bases and J lost 8, with 15 bases in between. The CDR3 spells CAWGRGAGGYTF. The DNA for the CDR3 is TGTGCCTGGGGCAGGGGCGCCGGGGGCTACACCTTC.

The chain recombines TRBV7-2 with TRBJ2-1; 10 bases align to TRBD2. This CDR3 region has 16 residues. The germline V gene encodes CDR1 SGHTA and CDR2 FQGNSA. Trimming removed 1 base from V and 4 bases from J; junction bases left unmatched: 4. CDR3 nucleotides: TGTGCCAGCAGCTTAGAGGCTAGCGGGAGTTACAATGAGCAGTTCTTC. Its protein is CASSLEASGSYNEQFF.

The chain employs TRBV28 and TRBJ2-7; TRBD2 matches 13 bases. The CDR3 consists of 16 residues. Trimming at V came to 6 bases and at J to 0 bases, leaving 5 bases not matched to a gene. The germline V gene encodes CDR1 MDHEN and CDR2 SYDVKM. This chain's CDR3 is CASRDGLAGDSYEQYF. In DNA, the CDR3 is TGTGCCAGCAGAGACGGACTAGCGGGAGACTCCTACGAGCAGTACTTC.

The CDR3 coding sequence is TGTGCCAGCAGCTTGGGGACAGGTTGGAATGAGCAGTTCTTC. This encodes CASSLGTGWNEQFF. The chain is built from TRBV5-8 and TRBJ2-1; TRBD1 matches at 7 bases. The CDR3 has 14 residues. V gave up 0 bases and J gave up 7 bases; unmatched junction bases: 4. Germline CDR1 and CDR2: SGHTS and YDEGEE.

Worth noting for this clone: The same CDR3 also results from other DNA sequences found in this sample. This sequence joins TRBV28 and TRBJ2-5; TRBD2 agrees at 9 bases. Germline assignment: CDR1 MDHEN and CDR2 SYDVKM. The CDR3 has 13 amino acids. V lost 5 bases and J lost 5; bases outside the gene matches: 3. The CDR3: CASSPSGTETQYF. The CDR3 DNA is TGTGCCAGCAGTCCTAGCGGGACCGAGACCCAGTACTTC.

V and J are TRBV29-1 and TRBJ2-7, with TRBD2 matching over 8 bases. The CDR3 contains 13 residues. Germline lookup yields CDR1 SQVTM and CDR2 ANQGSEA. V trimming: 3 bases; J trimming: 4 bases; junction bases outside the gene matches: 5. The DNA for the CDR3 is TGCAGCGTTGACCCGGGAGGGTCTTACGAGCAGTACTTC. Its translation: CSVDPGGSYEQYF.

The chain is built from TRBV6-6 and TRBJ2-2; TRBD2 is a possible D gene (6 bases). This CDR3 has 13 residues. The V end lost 4 bases, the J end lost 13 bases, and 16 bases lay between the germline ends. Germline-derived CDR1 and CDR2 are MNHNY and SVGAGI (reference sequence). The CDR3 is CASSLFPEEGLFF. As DNA, the CDR3 is TGTGCCAGCAGTTTGTTTCCCGAGGAGGGGCTGTTTTTT.

The J gene is TRBJ1-5, the V gene TRBV29-1; D might be TRBD1 (6 bases). The CDR3 is 13 residues long. Germline loops: CDR1 SQVTM, CDR2 ANQGSEA. The V end lost 6 bases, the J end lost 4 bases, and 13 bases lay between the germline ends. The CDR3 region has the DNA TGCAGCGTGGTGGACAGCTTGAATCAGCCCCAGCATTTT. As protein: CSVVDSLNQPQHF.

The chain combines TRBV5-6 with TRBJ2-1; D might be TRBD1 or TRBD2, each matching 6 bases. The CDR3 has 13 amino acids. CDR1 is SGHDT and CDR2 is YYEEEE in the germline V gene. V was clipped by 1 base and J by 8 bases, with 10 bases between them. The CDR3: CASSLSGADEQFF. For the CDR3, the DNA is TGTGCCAGCAGCTTGTCGGGGGCGGATGAGCAGTTCTTC.

This clone was detected only a few times. The V gene is TRBV7-2, the J gene TRBJ2-1, with D tentatively TRBD1 or TRBD2 (5 bases each). The CDR3 loop spans 14 amino acids. Germline values: CDR1 SGHTA, CDR2 FQGNSA. Trimming pared 7 bases from V and 7 bases from J, leaving 17 bases between. The CDR3 here is CASTSGTQSNEQFF. The CDR3 DNA reads as TGTGCCAGCACCTCAGGGACCCAGAGTAATGAGCAGTTCTTC.

CDR3 DNA sequence: TGTGCCTGGAGTGGGGATGGGCAGGGAGCTTTCTTT. The encoded protein is CAWSGDGQGAFF. The V and J genes are TRBV30 and TRBJ1-1; D is perhaps TRBD1 (5 bases). CDR3 size: 12 residues. The ends were cut back, 1 base at V and 10 bases at J, with 13 bases in the middle. In germline, CDR1 is GTSNPN, CDR2 SVGIG (reference sequence).

The genes are TRBV28 and TRBJ1-1; the D gene is possibly TRBD1 (5 bases). The CDR3 spans 16 residues. Germline-derived CDR1 and CDR2 are MDHEN and SYDVKM. V shed 4 bases and J shed 6 bases, with 21 bases lying between them. CDR3 coding DNA: TGTGCCAGCAGTTCATGGAGGGGTTCGTTCTTTTCTGAAGCTTTCTTT. Its translation is CASSSWRGSFFSEAFF.

This clone was seen only once. The chain joins TRBV6-1 to TRBJ1-5; weak D call: TRBD1 (5 bases). Germline V gene lookup returns CDR1 MNHNS and CDR2 SASEGT. This CDR3 is 17 amino acids long. Trimming took off 1 base at V and 6 bases at J, with 19 bases between the two ends. In nucleotides, the CDR3 is TGTGCCAGCAGTGAAGTCGTCGGGACTTCGACGGGTCAGCCCCAGCATTTT. As protein: CASSEVVGTSTGQPQHF.

This rearrangement joins TRBV2 to TRBJ2-1; 7 bases agree with TRBD2. Per the germline V gene, CDR1 is SNHLY and CDR2 is FYNNEI. This CDR3 has 18 residues. V lost 7 bases to trimming and J lost 7 bases; unmatched junction nucleotides: 22. This CDR3 is CASNPIIGPSGVTNEQFF. In DNA form, the CDR3 reads TGTGCCAGCAATCCAATCATAGGGCCTAGCGGAGTTACAAATGAGCAGTTCTTC.

V usage is TRBV7-7 and J usage is TRBJ2-5, with 7 bases lining up with TRBD2. J lost 2 bases, V lost 4 bases, and 7 bases had no gene match. Per the germline V gene, CDR1 is SSHAT and CDR2 is FNYEAQ (reference sequence). The length of the CDR3 is 15 residues. CDR3 amino acids: CASSSSRTSQETQYF. DNA of the CDR3: TGTGCCAGCAGCTCTAGCAGGACTAGTCAAGAGACCCAGTACTTC.